This is a list of T cell receptor beta chains from one sample in a study of T cell responses to AZD1222 COVID-19 vaccine. The protocol was immunoSEQ multiplex PCR, while the TCRdb copy is restricted to in-frame clones and leaves out a portion. This sample has approximately 110,000 clones, with more than 85% found just once. Sequencing was performed on peripheral blood, taken on day 0 of AZD1222 vaccination. These TCRs come from an adult in good health. Both conserved end residues are part of each CDR3. The D gene is left open where the match is weak. A row's size may be missing; if present it is once, few, many or a size class.

J gene: TRBJ1-1
clone size: NA
D gene: NA
V gene: TRBV18
CDR3 DNA: TGTGCCAGCCGGGACACAGTGAACACTGAAGCTTTCTTT
CDR3 protein: CASRDTVNTEAFF

J gene: TRBJ1-2
clone size: NA
D gene: NA
V gene: TRBV7-2
CDR3 DNA: TGTGCCAGCAGCTTGCTCGGGGAGGACTATGGCTACACCTTC
CDR3 protein: CASSLLGEDYGYTF

J gene: TRBJ2-2
clone size: NA
D gene: NA
V gene: TRBV19
CDR3 DNA: TGTGCCAGTAGTATGTCGGGGAACACCGGGGAGCTGTTTTTT
CDR3 protein: CASSMSGNTGELFF

J gene: TRBJ1-6
clone size: once
D gene: NA
V gene: TRBV4-3
CDR3 DNA: TGCGCCAGCAGACAAAGAGCAGGTTCACCCCTCCACTTT
CDR3 protein: CASRQRAGSPLHF

J gene: TRBJ1-5
clone size: NA
D gene: NA
V gene: TRBV29-1
CDR3 DNA: TGCAGCGTTGAAGTGGAGAGAAATCAGCCCCAGCATTTT
CDR3 protein: CSVEVERNQPQHF

J gene: TRBJ1-2
clone size: NA
D gene: NA
V gene: TRBV6-5
CDR3 DNA: TGTGCCAGCAGTTACGCCGGGCCCGCGGCTGGCTACACCTTC
CDR3 protein: CASSYAGPAAGYTF

J gene: TRBJ1-1
clone size: NA
D gene: NA
V gene: TRBV11-2
CDR3 DNA: TGTGCCAGCGCCCGGGGGGCGAACACTGAAGCTTTCTTT
CDR3 protein: CASARGANTEAFF

J gene: TRBJ1-5
clone size: NA
D gene: TRBD1
V gene: TRBV25-1
CDR3 DNA: TGTGCCAGCAGTGAATCCGGGACAGGGGTTGCTCAGCCCCAGCATTTT
CDR3 protein: CASSESGTGVAQPQHF

J gene: TRBJ1-1
clone size: NA
D gene: TRBD1
V gene: TRBV5-1
CDR3 DNA: TGCGCCAGCAGCTCTCAGGGGGTTGAAGCTTTCTTT
CDR3 protein: CASSSQGVEAFF

J gene: TRBJ2-7
clone size: NA
D gene: TRBD2
V gene: TRBV5-8
CDR3 DNA: TGTGCCGGAAGGACTAGCGGGAGCCACGAGCAGTACTTC
CDR3 protein: CAGRTSGSHEQYF

J gene: TRBJ2-1
clone size: NA
D gene: TRBD1
V gene: TRBV5-1
CDR3 DNA: TGCGCCAGCAGCCCCGCCCCGACAGGGAGCTTCGACAATGAGCAGTTCTTC
CDR3 protein: CASSPAPTGSFDNEQFF

J gene: TRBJ1-1
clone size: NA
D gene: NA
V gene: TRBV9
CDR3 DNA: TGTGCTCCAGCATATTCCATGAACACTGAAGCTTTCTTT
CDR3 protein: CAPAYSMNTEAFF

J gene: TRBJ1-1
clone size: NA
D gene: NA
V gene: TRBV15
CDR3 DNA: TGTGCCACCAGCAGAGATCGAAGGGCTTGGGCTGAAGCTTTCTTT
CDR3 protein: CATSRDRRAWAEAFF

J gene: TRBJ1-1
clone size: NA
D gene: NA
V gene: TRBV12-3/TRBV12-4
CDR3 DNA: TGTGCCAGCAGGCCACATGGTAGCACTGAAGCTTTCTTT
CDR3 protein: CASRPHGSTEAFF

J gene: TRBJ1-5
clone size: NA
D gene: NA
V gene: TRBV7-2
CDR3 DNA: TGTGCCAGCAGTTGGGATATGGGCAATCAGCCCCAGCATTTT
CDR3 protein: CASSWDMGNQPQHF

J gene: TRBJ2-2
clone size: NA
D gene: NA
V gene: TRBV11-1
CDR3 DNA: TGTGCCAGCACCCAGGGACCGAACACCGGGGAGCTGTTTTTT
CDR3 protein: CASTQGPNTGELFF

J gene: TRBJ2-7
clone size: once
D gene: TRBD1
V gene: TRBV9
CDR3 DNA: TGTGCCAGCAGCCCTCGGGGGCAGGGGGCCTTGGTCGAGCAGTACTTC
CDR3 protein: CASSPRGQGALVEQYF

J gene: TRBJ1-2
clone size: NA
D gene: TRBD1
V gene: TRBV7-2
CDR3 DNA: TGTGCCAGCAGCTTAACAGGGGCCTATGGCTACACCTTC
CDR3 protein: CASSLTGAYGYTF

J gene: TRBJ2-1
clone size: NA
D gene: TRBD1
V gene: TRBV18
CDR3 DNA: TGTGCCAGCTCACCGGCCGGGACAGGGGGTAATAATGAGCAGTTCTTC
CDR3 protein: CASSPAGTGGNNEQFF

J gene: TRBJ1-2
clone size: NA
D gene: TRBD1
V gene: TRBV3-1/TRBV3-2
CDR3 DNA: TGTGCCAGCAGCCAAGATGGACAGGGGCGAGGCTACACCTTC
CDR3 protein: CASSQDGQGRGYTF

J gene: TRBJ2-3
clone size: NA
D gene: NA
V gene: TRBV9
CDR3 DNA: TGTGCCAGCAGCGCACACACAGATACGCAGTATTTT
CDR3 protein: CASSAHTDTQYF

J gene: TRBJ2-1
clone size: NA
D gene: NA
V gene: TRBV5-4
CDR3 DNA: TGTGCCAGCAGCTTGCCAGGGGCCTCTTACAATGAGCAGTTCTTC
CDR3 protein: CASSLPGASYNEQFF

J gene: TRBJ2-3
clone size: NA
D gene: TRBD1
V gene: TRBV7-2
CDR3 DNA: TGTGCCAGCGGACAGGGGTGGGTAGATACGCAGTATTTT
CDR3 protein: CASGQGWVDTQYF

J gene: TRBJ2-7
clone size: few
D gene: NA
V gene: TRBV7-8
CDR3 DNA: TGTGCCAGCAGCTTAGCGCGGCCGGGAGAAGGCTACGAGCAGTACTTC
CDR3 protein: CASSLARPGEGYEQYF

J gene: TRBJ1-4
clone size: NA
D gene: NA
V gene: TRBV5-6
CDR3 DNA: TGTGCCAGCAGCCCCCGCGGGAGGAGGGGTGAAAAACTGTTTTTT
CDR3 protein: CASSPRGRRGEKLFF

J gene: TRBJ2-5
clone size: NA
D gene: TRBD2
V gene: TRBV3-1/TRBV3-2
CDR3 DNA: TGTGCCAGCAGCTGGGAGGGACTAGCGGAAGAGACCCAGTACTTC
CDR3 protein: CASSWEGLAEETQYF

J gene: TRBJ2-5
clone size: NA
D gene: NA
V gene: TRBV11-2
CDR3 DNA: TGTGCCAGCAGCTTCCCCACGGGACGGATTTCCCACTTC
CDR3 protein: CASSFPTGRISHF

J gene: TRBJ1-5
clone size: NA
D gene: NA
V gene: TRBV19
CDR3 DNA: TGTGCCAGTAGTATAGAGTGGGACTACGGCAATCAGCCCCAGCATTTT
CDR3 protein: CASSIEWDYGNQPQHF

J gene: TRBJ1-1
clone size: few
D gene: TRBD1
V gene: TRBV7-3
CDR3 DNA: TGTGCCAGCAGCTTAGGGGACAGGGTTACTGAAGCTTTCTTT
CDR3 protein: CASSLGDRVTEAFF

J gene: TRBJ1-2
clone size: NA
D gene: NA
V gene: TRBV4-3
CDR3 DNA: TGCGCCAGCAGCCAAGAGCCCGGGCGGACAGTGCAACTTGGCTACACCTTC
CDR3 protein: CASSQEPGRTVQLGYTF

J gene: TRBJ1-2
clone size: once
D gene: NA
V gene: TRBV5-4
CDR3 DNA: TGTGCCAGCAGCCTCCGTGCAGGGGACTATGGCTACACCTTC
CDR3 protein: CASSLRAGDYGYTF

J gene: TRBJ2-7
clone size: NA
D gene: NA
V gene: TRBV28
CDR3 DNA: TGTGCCAGCAGTCTTCCTGGGACCCGACGGGAGCAGTACTTC
CDR3 protein: CASSLPGTRREQYF

J gene: TRBJ1-6
clone size: NA
D gene: NA
V gene: TRBV7-9
CDR3 DNA: TGTGCCAGCAGCGAAGCCGGGGGGAACGTGAATTCACCCCTCCACTTT
CDR3 protein: CASSEAGGNVNSPLHF

J gene: TRBJ2-2
clone size: once
D gene: NA
V gene: TRBV25-1
CDR3 DNA: TGTGCCAGCGCCCGTTTTGGGGGCGGAATGAACACCGGGGAGCTGTTTTTT
CDR3 protein: CASARFGGGMNTGELFF

J gene: TRBJ2-3
clone size: NA
D gene: TRBD2
V gene: TRBV6-5
CDR3 DNA: TGTGCCAGCAGGGGACTAGCGGACACAGATACGCAGTATTTT
CDR3 protein: CASRGLADTDTQYF

J gene: TRBJ2-7
clone size: NA
D gene: NA
V gene: TRBV4-2
CDR3 DNA: TGTGCCAGCAGCCAATCTCCCGGGAGCTCCTACGAGCAGTACTTC
CDR3 protein: CASSQSPGSSYEQYF

J gene: TRBJ1-6
clone size: NA
D gene: NA
V gene: TRBV6-5
CDR3 DNA: TGTGCCAGCAGGCGCGGGTCGGGGTCACCCCTCCACTTT
CDR3 protein: CASRRGSGSPLHF

J gene: TRBJ2-1
clone size: NA
D gene: NA
V gene: TRBV6-5
CDR3 DNA: TGTGCCAGCAGTTTACGGACACTAAGCTCCTACAATGAGCAGTTCTTC
CDR3 protein: CASSLRTLSSYNEQFF

J gene: TRBJ2-7
clone size: NA
D gene: NA
V gene: TRBV4-1
CDR3 DNA: TGCGCCAGCAGCCAAGAGGTCTCTAAGCTTAGGGGTTACGAGCAGTACTTC
CDR3 protein: CASSQEVSKLRGYEQYF

J gene: TRBJ1-4
clone size: NA
D gene: NA
V gene: TRBV11-2
CDR3 DNA: TGTGCCAGCAGCTCGCCCCGGGGGGTGAATGAAAAACTGTTTTTT
CDR3 protein: CASSSPRGVNEKLFF

J gene: TRBJ2-7
clone size: NA
D gene: NA
V gene: TRBV7-2
CDR3 DNA: TGTGCCAGCAGCTTAGCGGTAGGGAACTCCTACGAGCAGTACTTC
CDR3 protein: CASSLAVGNSYEQYF

J gene: TRBJ2-7
clone size: NA
D gene: NA
V gene: TRBV6-1
CDR3 DNA: TGTGCCAGCAGTGAAGCGCAGGGGGGGATGTACGAGCAGTACTTC
CDR3 protein: CASSEAQGGMYEQYF

J gene: TRBJ2-3
clone size: NA
D gene: NA
V gene: TRBV7-2
CDR3 DNA: TGTGCCAGCAGCTTATCCGACTACACAGATACGCAGTATTTT
CDR3 protein: CASSLSDYTDTQYF

J gene: TRBJ2-3
clone size: NA
D gene: NA
V gene: TRBV28
CDR3 DNA: TGTGCCAGCATTGCGGACACAGATACGCAGTATTTT
CDR3 protein: CASIADTDTQYF

J gene: TRBJ1-3
clone size: NA
D gene: NA
V gene: TRBV4-2
CDR3 DNA: TGTGCCAGCAGCCACCCGACCGGGGCAGGTTCCTCTGGAAACACCATATATTTT
CDR3 protein: CASSHPTGAGSSGNTIYF

J gene: TRBJ2-1
clone size: NA
D gene: NA
V gene: TRBV11-3
CDR3 DNA: TGTGCCAGCAGCTCAGATGGCTCCTACAATGAGCAGTTCTTC
CDR3 protein: CASSSDGSYNEQFF

J gene: TRBJ2-1
clone size: NA
D gene: TRBD1
V gene: TRBV28
CDR3 DNA: TGTGCCAGCAGGGGGGGGACAGGGAGCTCCTACAATGAGCAGTTCTTC
CDR3 protein: CASRGGTGSSYNEQFF

J gene: TRBJ1-1
clone size: NA
D gene: NA
V gene: TRBV6-5
CDR3 DNA: TGTGCCAGCAGTTTCAGGGGAACTGAAGCTTTCTTT
CDR3 protein: CASSFRGTEAFF

J gene: TRBJ2-7
clone size: few
D gene: NA
V gene: TRBV6-5
CDR3 DNA: TGTGCCAGCAGTTCACATTCTAGGGAGAACTACGAGCAGTACTTC
CDR3 protein: CASSSHSRENYEQYF

J gene: TRBJ1-2
clone size: NA
D gene: NA
V gene: TRBV6-6
CDR3 DNA: TGTGCCAGCAGTTACTCGAGCGGCCACACCTTC
CDR3 protein: CASSYSSGHTF

J gene: TRBJ1-6
clone size: NA
D gene: NA
V gene: TRBV30
CDR3 DNA: TGTGCCTGGAGTGTCGACAGAAATTCACCCCTCCACTTT
CDR3 protein: CAWSVDRNSPLHF

J gene: TRBJ2-3
clone size: NA
D gene: NA
V gene: TRBV6-4
CDR3 DNA: TGTGCCAGCAGTGACTCCACAGGCGACACAGATACGCAGTATTTT
CDR3 protein: CASSDSTGDTDTQYF

J gene: TRBJ1-1
clone size: NA
D gene: NA
V gene: TRBV5-1
CDR3 DNA: TGCGCCAGCAGCGAAACACTTAACACTGAAGCTTTCTTT
CDR3 protein: CASSETLNTEAFF

J gene: TRBJ2-1
clone size: NA
D gene: TRBD2
V gene: TRBV4-3
CDR3 DNA: TGCGCCAGCAGCCAAGAGCCTAGCGGGGCATACAATGAGCAGTTCTTC
CDR3 protein: CASSQEPSGAYNEQFF

J gene: TRBJ1-5
clone size: NA
D gene: NA
V gene: TRBV7-2
CDR3 DNA: TGTGCCAGCTCCCGGAGGGGCAATCAGCCCCAGCATTTT
CDR3 protein: CASSRRGNQPQHF

J gene: TRBJ1-3
clone size: NA
D gene: NA
V gene: TRBV7-2
CDR3 DNA: TGTGCCAGCAGCTTAGGCAACCTTGGAAACACCATATATTTT
CDR3 protein: CASSLGNLGNTIYF

J gene: TRBJ2-7
clone size: NA
D gene: TRBD2
V gene: TRBV18
CDR3 DNA: TGTGCCAGCTCACCACGGAGCGGGGGGGACGAGCAGTACTTC
CDR3 protein: CASSPRSGGDEQYF